This T cell receptor (beta chain) was sequenced for a study of OX40 agonist ivuxolimab in advanced cancers. Study-level information: Three dose-escalation patients had partial responses: one with hepatocellular carcinoma and two with cutaneous melanoma.

Study-wide results and limits: CD4+ and CD8+ T cells in blood underwent clonal expansion by week 6 at 0.1 to 3.0 mg/kg.

About this clone itself: Its antigen is still unknown.

Germline CDR1 MDHEN, CDR2 SYDVKM. The CDR3 is 18 amino acids. Trimming left V 6 bases short and J 2 bases short, with 24 bases between. Sequencing used immunoSEQ multiplex PCR; TCRdb keeps in-frame clones, though not all of them. The sample has more than 80,000 clones, 90% to 95% seen once. This TCR was sampled from an adult with an advanced solid tumor such as melanoma, head and neck, liver or kidney cancer. V and J are TRBV28 and TRBJ2-3; D is unresolved. The sequenced sample was CD4+ or CD8+ T cells sorted from blood, obtained in a trial of the OX40 agonist ivuxolimab. In DNA form, the CDR3 reads TGTGCCAGCAGCCGAATTCCTCAATATCTATCGCCCACAGATACGCAGTATTTT. Amino acids: CASSRIPQYLSPTDTQYF.